This T cell receptor beta chain was observed in a study of blood T cell repertoires in COVID-19. Study overall: Researchers got acute and convalescent COVID-19 samples from the United States, Italy and Spain. The cDNA or gDNA used as material had been derived from T cells, B-cell-depleted T cells, or PBMCs.

The data were produced by immunoSEQ multiplex PCR, yet TCRdb's version contains in-frame clones alone and is incomplete. Among about 48,000 clones listed, roughly 89% were seen once. This CDR3 has 18 residues. The V end lost 0 bases, the J end lost 7 bases, and 19 bases lay between the germline ends. The receptor comes from a woman at least 80 years old with acute or convalescent COVID-19. The specimen sequenced was peripheral blood. The V call is TRBV23-1, the J call TRBJ1-6, with D hard to call. TRBV23-1 falls under the ORF class, with uncertain function. CDR3 amino acids: CASSQSIGGFLHNSPLHF. The CDR3 nucleotides are TGCGCCAGCAGTCAATCGATAGGCGGGTTTCTACACAATTCACCCCTCCACTTT.